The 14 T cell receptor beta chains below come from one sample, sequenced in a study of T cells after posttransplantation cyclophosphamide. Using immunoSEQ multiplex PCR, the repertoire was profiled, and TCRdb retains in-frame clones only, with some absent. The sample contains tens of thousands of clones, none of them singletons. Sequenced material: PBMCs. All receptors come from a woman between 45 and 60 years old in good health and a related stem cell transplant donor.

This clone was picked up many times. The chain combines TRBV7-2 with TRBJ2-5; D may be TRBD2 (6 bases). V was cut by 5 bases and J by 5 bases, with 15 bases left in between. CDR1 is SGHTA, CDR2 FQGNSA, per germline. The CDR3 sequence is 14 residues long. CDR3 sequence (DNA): TGTGCCAGCAGCCCCCGGGGGTGGGGGGAGACCCAGTACTTC. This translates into CASSPRGWGETQYF.

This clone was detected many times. The DNA of the CDR3 is TGTGCCAGCAGCCGCCAAAGGGGAGGGCCCTACGAGCAGTACTTC. It translates to CASSRQRGGPYEQYF. The chain carries TRBV14 and TRBJ2-7, with 7 bases lining up with TRBD2. This CDR3 contains 15 residues. The germline V gene has CDR1 SGHDN and CDR2 FVKESK. The junction had 8 bases not matched to a gene; V was cut back by 4 bases and J by 2 bases.

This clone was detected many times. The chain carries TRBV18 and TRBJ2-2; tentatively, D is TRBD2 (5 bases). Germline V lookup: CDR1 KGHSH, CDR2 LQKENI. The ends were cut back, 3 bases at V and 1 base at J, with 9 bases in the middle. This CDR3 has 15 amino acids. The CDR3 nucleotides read TGTGCCAGCTCACCGGAGCGGATGAACACCGGGGAGCTGTTTTTT. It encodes CASSPERMNTGELFF.

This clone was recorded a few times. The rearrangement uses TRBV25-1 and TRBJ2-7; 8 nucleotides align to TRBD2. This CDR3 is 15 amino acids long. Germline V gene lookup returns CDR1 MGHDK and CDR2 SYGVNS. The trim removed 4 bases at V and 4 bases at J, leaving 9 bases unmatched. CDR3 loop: CASSAGGRQGYEQYF. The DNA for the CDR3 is TGTGCCAGCAGTGCGGGGGGGAGGCAGGGGTACGAGCAGTACTTC.

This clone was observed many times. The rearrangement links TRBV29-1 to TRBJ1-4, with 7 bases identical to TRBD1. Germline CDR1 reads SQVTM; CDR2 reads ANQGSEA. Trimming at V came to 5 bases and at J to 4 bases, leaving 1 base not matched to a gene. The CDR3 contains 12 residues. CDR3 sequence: CSVRQGNEKLFF. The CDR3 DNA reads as TGCAGCGTTCGACAGGGTAATGAAAAACTGTTTTTT.

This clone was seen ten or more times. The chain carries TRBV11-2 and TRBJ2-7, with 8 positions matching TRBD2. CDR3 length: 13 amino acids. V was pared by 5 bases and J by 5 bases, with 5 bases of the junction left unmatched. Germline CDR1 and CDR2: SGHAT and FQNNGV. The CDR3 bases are TGTGCCAGCAGCCCCTCGGGGGGGCACGAGCAGTACTTC. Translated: CASSPSGGHEQYF.

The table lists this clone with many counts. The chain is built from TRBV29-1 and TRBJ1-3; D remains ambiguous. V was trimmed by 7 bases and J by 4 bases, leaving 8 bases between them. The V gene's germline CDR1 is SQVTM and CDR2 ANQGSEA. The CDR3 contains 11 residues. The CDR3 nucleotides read TGCAGCGCGGGTACAGGAAACACCATATATTTT. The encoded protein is CSAGTGNTIYF.

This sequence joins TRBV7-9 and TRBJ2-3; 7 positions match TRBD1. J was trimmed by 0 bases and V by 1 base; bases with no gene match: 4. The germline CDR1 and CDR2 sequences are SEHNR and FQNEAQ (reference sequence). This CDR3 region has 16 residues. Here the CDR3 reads CASSLGDSRSTDTQYF. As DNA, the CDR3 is TGTGCCAGCAGCTTAGGGGACAGCCGGAGCACAGATACGCAGTATTTT.

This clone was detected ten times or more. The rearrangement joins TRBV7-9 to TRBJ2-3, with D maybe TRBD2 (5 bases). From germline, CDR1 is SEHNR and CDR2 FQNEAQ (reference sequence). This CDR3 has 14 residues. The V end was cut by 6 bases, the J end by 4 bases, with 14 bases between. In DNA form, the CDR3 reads TGTGCCAGCAGAGGAGAGGGTTCGGCAGATACGCAGTATTTT. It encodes CASRGEGSADTQYF.

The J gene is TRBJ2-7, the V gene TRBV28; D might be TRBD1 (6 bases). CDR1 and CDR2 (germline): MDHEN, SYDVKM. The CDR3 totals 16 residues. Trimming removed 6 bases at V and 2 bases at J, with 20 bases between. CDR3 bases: TGTGCCAGCAGCTCCCGGTCTGAGAGGACAGCCTACGAGCAGTACTTC. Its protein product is CASSSRSERTAYEQYF.

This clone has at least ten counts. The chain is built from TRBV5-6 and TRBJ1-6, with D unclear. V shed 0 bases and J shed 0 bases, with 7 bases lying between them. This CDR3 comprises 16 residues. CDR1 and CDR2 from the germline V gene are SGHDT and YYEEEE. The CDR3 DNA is TGTGCCAGCAGCTTGGACGGGAGCTCCTATAATTCACCCCTCCACTTT. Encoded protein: CASSLDGSSYNSPLHF.

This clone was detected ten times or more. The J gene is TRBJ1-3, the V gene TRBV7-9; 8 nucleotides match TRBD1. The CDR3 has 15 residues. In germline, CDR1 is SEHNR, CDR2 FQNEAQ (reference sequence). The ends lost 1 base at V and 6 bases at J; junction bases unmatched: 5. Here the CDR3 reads CASSLESGGSNTIYF. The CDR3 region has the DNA TGTGCCAGCAGCTTAGAGTCAGGGGGCTCAAACACCATATATTTT. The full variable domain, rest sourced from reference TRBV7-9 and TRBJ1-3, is DTGVSQNPRHKITKRGQNVTFRCDPISEHNRLYWYRQTLGQGPEFLTYFQNEAQLEKSRLLSDRFSAERPKGSFSTLEIQRTEQGDSAMYLCASSLESGGSNTIYFGEGSWLTVV.

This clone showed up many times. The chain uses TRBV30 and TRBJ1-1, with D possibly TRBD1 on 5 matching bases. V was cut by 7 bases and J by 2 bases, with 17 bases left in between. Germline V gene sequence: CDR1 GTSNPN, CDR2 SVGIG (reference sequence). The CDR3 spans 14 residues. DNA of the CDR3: TGTGCCTCACGCCAGGGAACACTCAACACTGAAGCTTTCTTT. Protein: CASRQGTLNTEAFF.

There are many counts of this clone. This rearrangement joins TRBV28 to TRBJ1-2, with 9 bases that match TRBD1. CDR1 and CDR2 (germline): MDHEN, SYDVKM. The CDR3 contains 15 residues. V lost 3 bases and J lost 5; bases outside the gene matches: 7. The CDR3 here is CASSFRDREYYGYTF. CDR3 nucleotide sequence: TGTGCCAGCAGTTTCCGGGACAGGGAATATTATGGCTACACCTTC.